This T cell receptor beta chain came from a study of CD8 T cells in ankylosing spondylitis. Study conclusions and caveats: A motif in TCR beta, a set of under ten highly homologous variants, appeared characteristic of ankylosing spondylitis blood.

The table lists this clonotype with many counts. Its antigen is currently unknown. The CDR3 has 16 residues. V lost 5 bases and J lost 0; bases outside the gene matches: 9. Molecular-barcoded quantitative 5'-RACE produced these TCR beta libraries. Each CDR3 protein is one row after TCRdb ran MiXCR on the 5' RACE reads. The table shows 250,000 to 400,000 distinct CDR3 sequences, with around 10% occurring only once. This TCR was sampled from a female donor with ankylosing spondylitis or in good health (not recorded which). Sequences were obtained from blood, either unsorted or a sorted T cell fraction (not recorded which). The chain is built from TRBV12-3 or TRBV12-4 and TRBJ1-2, with 7 positions matching TRBD1. The CDR3 region has the DNA TGTGCCAGCAGTCCACTGGACAGGATTACTAACTATGGCTACACCTTC. Protein product: CASSPLDRITNYGYTF.